This TCR beta chain was found in a study of cytomegalovirus exposure and HLA in healthy donors. Findings and limits, study-wide: Later findings reportedly placed an Asian-associated ancestry cluster below the approximately 620-donor mean for N-insertions.

Trimming cost V 5 bases and J 1 base, with 12 bases left between them. The length of the CDR3 is 15 residues. Germline V gene data show CDR1 as MNHEY and CDR2 as SMNVEV (reference sequence). With regard to this clone: The antigen is undetermined.

This PCR relied on a set of 60 Vbeta primers and 13 Jbeta primers. Per the study methods: Per a later analysis, the number of unique TCR beta chains was around 80 million, of which 9 million to 12 million were shared. Assay used: immunoSEQ multiplex PCR; TCRdb lists only in-frame clones, some missing. Clone size and the V and J calls come from that table; the DNA yielded D and trimming. The sample lists a few hundred thousand clones; about four fifths were seen once. Sequencing used PBMCs. The TCR originated in a girl aged 2 to 9 in good health and CMV-seronegative. V gene TRBV27 combines with J gene TRBJ1-5; D not resolved. CDR3 DNA sequence: TGTGCCAGCAGTAGAGATTGGAGAAGCAATCAGCCCCAGCATTTT. It encodes CASSRDWRSNQPQHF.